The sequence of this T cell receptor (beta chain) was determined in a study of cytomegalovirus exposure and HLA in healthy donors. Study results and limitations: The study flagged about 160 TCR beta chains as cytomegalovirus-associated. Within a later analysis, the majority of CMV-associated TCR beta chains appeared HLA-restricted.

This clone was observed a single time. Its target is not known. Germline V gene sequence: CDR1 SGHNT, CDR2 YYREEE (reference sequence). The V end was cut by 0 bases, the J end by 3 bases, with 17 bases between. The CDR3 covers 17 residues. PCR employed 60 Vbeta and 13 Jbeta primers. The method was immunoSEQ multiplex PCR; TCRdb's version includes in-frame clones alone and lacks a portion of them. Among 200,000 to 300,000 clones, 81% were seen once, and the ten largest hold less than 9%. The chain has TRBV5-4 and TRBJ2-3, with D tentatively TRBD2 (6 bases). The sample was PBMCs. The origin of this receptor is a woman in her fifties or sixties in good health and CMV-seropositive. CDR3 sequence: CASSLDSGILATDTQYF. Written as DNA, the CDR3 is TGTGCCAGCAGCTTGGATAGCGGTATCCTCGCAACAGATACGCAGTATTTT.